These 19 T cell receptor beta chains share one sample of origin, sequenced in a study of control samples from healthy donors and cancer patients. Profiling relied on immunoSEQ multiplex PCR, and the TCRdb table lists in-frame clones only, not all of them. The sample shows roughly 130,000 clones, around 90% of them seen only once. Sequences were obtained from blood. All receptors derive from a man aged 18 to 29 in good health.

This clone showed up just a few times. This sequence joins TRBV29-1 and TRBJ1-1, with a tentative D call TRBD1 (5 bases). Trimming stripped 4 bases from V and 8 bases from J, with 11 bases between. This CDR3 region has 11 residues. Germline CDR1 is SQVTM and CDR2 is ANQGSEA. The CDR3 sequence: CSVGGNMEAFF. CDR3 coding DNA: TGCAGCGTTGGGGGGAACATGGAAGCTTTCTTT.

The V call is TRBV7-8, the J call TRBJ2-7; D may be TRBD1 (5 bases). This CDR3 comprises 15 residues. CDR1 SGHVS and CDR2 FQNEAQ come from the germline V gene. With 5 bases removed from V and 3 bases from J, the gap between germline ends came to 17 bases. The CDR3 DNA is TGTGCCAGCAGCCCCAGGGCTACGGGCTACTACGAGCAGTACTTC. Translated: CASSPRATGYYEQYF.

The CDR3 reads CASSLAGGLAGGSNEQFF. The CDR3 DNA is TGCGCCAGCAGCTTGGCCGGGGGACTAGCGGGAGGGTCCAATGAGCAGTTCTTC. The chain couples TRBV5-1 to TRBJ2-1; 16 bases align to TRBD2. This CDR3 spans 18 amino acids. Trimming cost V 0 bases and J 6 bases; bases outside gene matches: 6. Germline V gene data show CDR1 as SGHRS and CDR2 as YFSETQ.

The gene calls are TRBV7-8 and TRBJ2-7, with D possibly matching TRBD1 (6 bases). The CDR3 contains 15 residues. V was trimmed by 1 base and J by 4 bases, leaving 14 bases between them. CDR1 and CDR2 (germline): SGHVS, FQNEAQ. As DNA, the CDR3 is TGTGCCAGCAGCTTAGGCGTAACAGGGCTATACGAGCAGTACGTC. Translating it yields CASSLGVTGLYEQYV.

The chain recombines TRBV9 with TRBJ2-3, with TRBD1 identical over 7 bases. V lost 5 bases, J lost 3 bases, and 6 bases stayed unmatched. CDR3 length: 14 amino acids. Germline CDR1 SGDLS, CDR2 YYNGEE. The CDR3 sequence is CASSIWDSTDTQYF. The DNA for the CDR3 is TGTGCCAGCAGTATCTGGGACAGTACAGATACGCAGTATTTT. Together with reference TRBV9 and TRBJ2-3, the CDR3 gives the full variable domain: DSGVTQTPKHLITATGQRVTLRCSPRSGDLSVYWYQQSLDQGLQFLIQYYNGEERAKGNILERFSAQQFPDLHSELNLSSLELGDSALYFCASSIWDSTDTQYFGPGTRLTVL.

The V and J genes are TRBV6-2 or TRBV6-3 and TRBJ1-2, with D maybe TRBD1 (5 bases). The germline CDR1 and CDR2 sequences are MNHEY and SVGEGT. The CDR3 loop spans 14 amino acids. Deletions cut 4 bases from V and 2 bases from J, with 11 bases between. DNA for the CDR3: TGTGCCAGCAGTTTTGGACACGCGAACTATGGCTACACCTTC. The encoded protein is CASSFGHANYGYTF.

This chain joins TRBV11-2 and TRBJ1-1; D possibly corresponds to TRBD1 (5 bases). The CDR3 contains 15 residues. With 5 bases removed from V and 1 base from J, the gap between germline ends came to 14 bases. CDR1 and CDR2 from the germline V gene are SGHAT and FQNNGV. CDR3 protein: CASSGKGRENTEAFF. Here the CDR3 DNA reads TGTGCCAGCAGCGGGAAGGGGCGGGAGAACACTGAAGCTTTCTTT. The variable domain in full, completed from reference TRBV11-2 and TRBJ1-1, reads EAGVAQSPRYKIIEKRQSVAFWCNPISGHATLYWYQQILGQGPKLLIQFQNNGVVDDSQLPKDRFSAERLKGVDSTLKIQPAKLEDSAVYLCASSGKGRENTEAFFGQGTRLTVV.

V is TRBV2 and J is TRBJ2-5; 8 positions agree with TRBD2. Germline-derived CDR1 and CDR2 are SNHLY and FYNNEI. Trimming removed 7 bases from V and 2 bases from J; junction bases left unmatched: 9. This CDR3 spans 15 amino acids. This CDR3 is CASTVSGGEQETQYF. The CDR3, as DNA: TGTGCCAGCACGGTTTCCGGGGGGGAGCAAGAGACCCAGTACTTC.

This chain joins TRBV5-1 and TRBJ2-3, with 10 nucleotides matching TRBD2. V shed 7 bases, J shed 0 bases, and the junction held 5 bases outside the gene matches. This CDR3 region has 15 residues. Germline values: CDR1 SGHRS, CDR2 YFSETQ. Here the CDR3 DNA reads TGCGCCAGCTCTAAAGCGGGAGGGAGCACAGATACGCAGTATTTT. Protein: CASSKAGGSTDTQYF. Full variable domain (missing parts from reference TRBV5-1 and TRBJ2-3): KAGVTQTPRYLIKTRGQQVTLSCSPISGHRSVSWYQQTPGQGLQFLFEYFSETQRNKGNFPGRFSGRQFSNSRSEMNVSTLELGDSALYLCASSKAGGSTDTQYFGPGTRLTVL.

The chain is built from TRBV6-6 and TRBJ2-3; D unresolved. The V gene's germline CDR1 is MNHNY and CDR2 SVGAGI (reference sequence). CDR3 length equals 14 residues. The germline V and J ends were trimmed by 6 bases and 5 bases, with 15 bases remaining between them. The CDR3 bases are TGTGCCAGCAGGGACGGGCGTGTAGGAGATACGCAGTATTTT. Translated, it gives CASRDGRVGDTQYF.

The chain employs TRBV7-2 and TRBJ1-1; D remains unclear. The V gene's germline CDR1 is SGHTA and CDR2 FQGNSA. V dropped 2 bases and J dropped 5 bases, with 9 bases sitting between them. This CDR3 spans 13 amino acids. The CDR3 loop reads CASSLTEWTEAFF. DNA for the CDR3: TGTGCCAGCAGCTTAACGGAGTGGACTGAAGCTTTCTTT. The complete variable domain, with remaining parts taken from reference TRBV7-2 and TRBJ1-1, reads GAGVSQSPSNKVTEKGKDVELRCDPISGHTALYWYRQSLGQGLEFLIYFQGNSAPDKSGLPSDRFSAERTGGSVSTLTIQRTQQEDSAVYLCASSLTEWTEAFFGQGTRLTVV.

V usage is TRBV9 and J usage is TRBJ1-1, with D unresolved. V was trimmed by 3 bases and J by 0 bases, leaving 9 bases between them. Germline V gene data show CDR1 as SGDLS and CDR2 as YYNGEE. The CDR3 sequence is 14 residues long. The CDR3 DNA is TGTGCCAGCAGCGCAGCACACGTGAACACTGAAGCTTTCTTT. Translated, it gives CASSAAHVNTEAFF.

CDR3 coding DNA: TGTGCCAGCAGTCCCCGTCTAGACTACAATGAGCAGTTCTTC. Residues: CASSPRLDYNEQFF. This sequence joins TRBV6-2 or TRBV6-3 and TRBJ2-1; D is unresolved. Trimming stripped 5 bases from V and 3 bases from J, with 11 bases between. The CDR3 sequence is 14 residues long. Germline CDR1 and CDR2: MNHEY and SVGEGT.

This chain uses TRBV11-3 with TRBJ2-1; 10 bases fit TRBD2. Trimming took 2 bases from V and 6 from J; bases not matched to a gene: 4. This CDR3 contains 15 residues. Per germline, CDR1 SGHNT and CDR2 YENEEA. The CDR3 sequence is CASSLLGLAPNEQFF. The CDR3 DNA sequence: TGTGCCAGCAGCTTATTGGGACTAGCGCCCAATGAGCAGTTCTTC.

This chain joins TRBV27 and TRBJ2-1; D possibly corresponds to TRBD1 (6 bases). The V and J ends lost 2 bases and 0 bases respectively, with 8 bases between them. The CDR3 runs 15 residues. Germline V gene lookup returns CDR1 MNHEY and CDR2 SMNVEV (reference sequence). DNA for the CDR3: TGTGCCAGCAGTTTACAGGGGAGCTCCTACAATGAGCAGTTCTTC. Residues: CASSLQGSSYNEQFF.

The chain employs TRBV5-1 and TRBJ2-3, with 7 bases that match TRBD2. The CDR3 sequence is 15 residues long. The J segment lost 5 bases and the V segment lost 3 bases, leaving 9 bases of the junction unmatched. Germline CDR1 and CDR2: SGHRS and YFSETQ. In DNA, the CDR3 is TGCGCCAGCAGCTCTAGCGGAACAGAGAGAGATACGCAGTATTTT. Its translation is CASSSSGTERDTQYF.

The chain links TRBV7-9 to TRBJ2-7, with TRBD2 as a possible D gene (5 bases). CDR1 is SEHNR, CDR2 FQNEAQ, per germline (reference sequence). The CDR3 length is 15 residues. The germline V and J ends were trimmed by 2 bases and 2 bases, with 13 bases remaining between them. The CDR3 DNA reads as TGTGCCAGCAGCTTAAACCCGGGGAGTACCTACGAGCAGTACTTC. It translates to CASSLNPGSTYEQYF.

The chain employs TRBV4-1 and TRBJ2-7; perhaps TRBD2 as D (6 bases). V lost 4 bases and J lost 3, with 10 bases in between. Per the germline V gene, CDR1 is MGHRA and CDR2 is YSYEKL. CDR3 size: 13 residues. CDR3 protein: CASSLARGYEQYF. The DNA for the CDR3 is TGCGCCAGCAGCCTGGCGCGGGGCTACGAGCAGTACTTC.

The chain is built from TRBV18 and TRBJ1-6, with D possibly matching TRBD1 (6 bases). Germline lookup yields CDR1 KGHSH and CDR2 LQKENI. Trimming cost V 5 bases and J 6 bases, with 8 bases left between them. The CDR3 totals 13 residues. The DNA for the CDR3 is TGTGCCAGCTCAGTGGACAGTAATTCACCCCTCCACTTT. This translates into CASSVDSNSPLHF.